Following are 21 T cell receptor beta chains from one sample sequenced in a study of a mutant IDH1 vaccine in newly diagnosed glioma. TCRdb keeps only in-frame clones here, not all; method: immunoSEQ multiplex PCR. The sample yields approximately 31,000 clones, 82% seen once. Time point: week 35, safety follow-up. Mutant IDH1 20-mer peptide, at 300 ug, made up each vaccine dose, with topical imiquimod. Their antigen targets remain unknown. The sample consisted of PBMCs, taken from a glioma patient whose treatment included an IDH1 peptide vaccine. The receptors derive from a woman between 18 and 30 years old with glioma.

The chain links TRBV11-2 to TRBJ1-1; 12 bases are a match to TRBD1. The CDR3 runs 17 residues. The V gene's germline CDR1 is SGHAT and CDR2 FQNNGV. The J segment lost 5 bases and the V segment lost 5 bases, leaving 12 bases of the junction unmatched. CDR3 nucleotides: TGTGCCAGCAGCCGAGGGGACAGGGGGCGGGTAATAACTGAAGCTTTCTTT. This sequence encodes CASSRGDRGRVITEAFF.

This clone is a singleton in its sample. The V and J genes are TRBV25-1 and TRBJ2-4; 7 bases align to TRBD2. Germline assignment: CDR1 MGHDK and CDR2 SYGVNS. The junction had 7 bases not matched to a gene; V was cut back by 8 bases and J by 9 bases. The CDR3 is 12 amino acids. Here the CDR3 DNA reads TGTGCCAGCGCCACGGGGGAGGGCATTCAGTACTTC. Its translation: CASATGEGIQYF.

This clone appeared a single time. This rearrangement joins TRBV19 to TRBJ2-5, with D perhaps assigned TRBD1 or TRBD2 (6 bases each). Trimming took 5 bases from V and 4 from J, leaving 8 bases between them. CDR1 and CDR2 from the germline V gene are LNHDA and SQIVND (reference sequence). This CDR3 contains 12 residues. The CDR3 reads CASSGGRETQYF. CDR3 in DNA: TGTGCCAGTAGTGGGGGGCGAGAGACCCAGTACTTC. The whole variable domain, filled in from reference TRBV19 and TRBJ2-5, reads DGGITQSPKYLFRKEGQNVTLSCEQNLNHDAMYWYRQDPGQGLRLIYYSQIVNDFQKGDIAEGYSVSREKKESFPLTVTSAQKNPTAFYLCASSGGRETQYFGPGTRLLVL.

This chain links TRBV5-4 with TRBJ2-7; no clear D. CDR3 size: 12 residues. V was trimmed by 4 bases and J by 3 bases, leaving 8 bases between them. Germline CDR1 is SGHNT and CDR2 is YYREEE (reference sequence). For the CDR3, the DNA is TGTGCCAGCAGCCGTCTTAGCTACGAGCAGTACTTC. This translates into CASSRLSYEQYF.

The chain uses TRBV4-2 and TRBJ2-1; D possibly corresponds to TRBD2 (6 bases). The CDR3 contains 14 residues. Germline lookup yields CDR1 LGHNA and CDR2 YNFKEQ. The ends were cut back, 2 bases at V and 7 bases at J, with 12 bases in the middle. The CDR3 nucleotides are TGTGCCAGCAGCCAAATACGGGAGTATAATGAGCAGTTCTTC. It translates to CASSQIREYNEQFF.

The chain's CDR3 is CASSPLGSGNTIYF. The CDR3 DNA reads as TGTGCCAGCAGCCCCCTCGGATCTGGAAACACCATATATTTT. The J gene is TRBJ1-3, the V gene TRBV7-9; no firm D call. The CDR3 has 14 amino acids. V lost 5 bases to trimming and J lost 1 base, with 9 bases between them. Germline V gene data show CDR1 as SEHNR and CDR2 as FQNEAQ (reference sequence).

The gene calls are TRBV4-1 and TRBJ2-5, with TRBD2 matching over 8 bases. The J call is in doubt because the DNA end fits TRBJ2-7 better. Germline-derived CDR1 and CDR2 are MGHRA and YSYEKL. This CDR3 has 15 residues. The CDR3 reads CASSQDLAGSYEQYF. In DNA form, the CDR3 reads TGCGCCAGCAGCCAGGACCTAGCGGGCTCCTACGAGCAGTACTTC.

The rearrangement joins TRBV10-3 to TRBJ2-7; D may be TRBD2 (6 bases). The ends were cut back, 3 bases at V and 0 bases at J, with 21 bases in the middle. The length of the CDR3 is 18 residues. Germline V lookup: CDR1 ENHRY, CDR2 SYGVKD. CDR3: CAISELPGGDGASYEQYF. CDR3 sequence (DNA): TGTGCCATCAGTGAACTTCCCGGCGGGGACGGGGCCTCCTACGAGCAGTACTTC.

The chain couples TRBV19 to TRBJ2-2; possibly TRBD1 for D (6 bases). With 5 bases removed from V and 6 bases from J, the gap between germline ends came to 16 bases. There are 15 residues in the CDR3. Germline V gene lookup returns CDR1 LNHDA and CDR2 SQIVND (reference sequence). Written as DNA, the CDR3 is TGTGCCAGTAGTGGGATGTACAGGGTCGCCGGGGAGCTGTTTTTT. This codes for CASSGMYRVAGELFF.

The V gene is TRBV7-8, the J gene TRBJ2-7, with D unclear. CDR3 size: 14 residues. V lost 6 bases, J lost 0 bases, and 12 bases lay in between. The germline CDR1 and CDR2 sequences are SGHVS and FQNEAQ. The CDR3 DNA sequence: TGTGCCAGCAGTTCAAGGGAAAGCTCCTACGAGCAGTACTTC. Protein sequence: CASSSRESSYEQYF.

The V call is TRBV28, the J call TRBJ2-7; D unresolved. The CDR3 contains 11 residues. From germline, CDR1 is MDHEN and CDR2 SYDVKM. Trimming pared 2 bases from V and 5 bases from J, leaving 4 bases between. CDR3 coding DNA: TGTGCCAGCAGTTTAGGAAACGAGCAGTACTTC. Translating it yields CASSLGNEQYF.

V and J are TRBV7-8 and TRBJ2-7; 7 nucleotides align to TRBD1. V gave up 6 bases and J gave up 4 bases; unmatched junction bases: 15. The CDR3 loop spans 16 amino acids. The germline CDR1 and CDR2 sequences are SGHVS and FQNEAQ. The CDR3 coding sequence is TGTGCCAGCAGTCTACAACCCAGACAGGGAAGGTACGAGCAGTACTTC. Translation gives CASSLQPRQGRYEQYF.

V and J are TRBV9 and TRBJ2-2; tentative D call: TRBD2 (6 bases). Germline V gene data show CDR1 as SGDLS and CDR2 as YYNGEE. CDR3 length equals 14 residues. The V end was cut by 5 bases, the J end by 3 bases, with 11 bases between. The CDR3 bases are TGTGCCAGCAGGTGGGGGGTTGACACCGGGGAGCTGTTTTTT. Protein: CASRWGVDTGELFF.

This clone was counted between two and nine times. The rearrangement joins TRBV19 to TRBJ1-5, with D possibly TRBD1 on 6 matching bases. This CDR3 has 15 residues. Trimming stripped 7 bases from V and 3 bases from J, with 16 bases between. Per the germline V gene, CDR1 is LNHDA and CDR2 is SQIVND (reference sequence). The CDR3 is CASTMGAGDNQPQHF. The DNA for the CDR3 is TGTGCCAGTACCATGGGGGCGGGCGACAATCAGCCCCAGCATTTT.

The chain is built from TRBV5-1 and TRBJ2-7, with D hard to call. There are 14 residues in the CDR3. V lost 2 bases, J lost 1 base, and 10 bases lay in between. Germline V gene sequence: CDR1 SGHRS, CDR2 YFSETQ. The CDR3 spells CASSFGIGSYEQYF. The DNA for the CDR3 is TGCGCCAGCAGCTTTGGTATCGGTTCCTACGAGCAGTACTTC.

The rearrangement links TRBV4-1 to TRBJ2-1; 7 bases align to TRBD2. This CDR3 is 14 amino acids long. The V gene end was trimmed by 0 bases and the J gene end by 7 bases; junction bases not matched to a gene: 3. CDR1 is MGHRA, CDR2 YSYEKL, per germline. CDR3 residues: CASSQDQGGNEQFF. The CDR3 DNA reads as TGCGCCAGCAGCCAAGACCAGGGAGGGAATGAGCAGTTCTTC.

This chain joins TRBV7-6 and TRBJ2-7, with 7 nucleotides matching TRBD1. J lost 1 base, V lost 5 bases, and 14 bases had no gene match. Germline CDR1 SGHVS, CDR2 FNYEAQ. CDR3 length equals 17 residues. CDR3: CASSLGDSRRRSYEQYF. In nucleotides, the CDR3 is TGTGCCAGCAGCCTTGGGGACAGCCGGAGGAGGTCCTACGAGCAGTACTTC.

This rearrangement joins TRBV29-1 to TRBJ2-2; the match to TRBD1 covers 8 bases. CDR1 and CDR2 from the germline V gene are SQVTM and ANQGSEA. The CDR3 runs to 14 residues. The ends lost 4 bases at V and 5 bases at J; junction bases unmatched: 6. The CDR3 DNA is TGCAGCGTTGGGGGGACAGGTTTAACCGGGGAGCTGTTTTTT. It specifies CSVGGTGLTGELFF.

The V and J genes are TRBV11-2 and TRBJ2-2, with D possibly matching TRBD1 (5 bases). The germline V and J ends were trimmed by 1 base and 6 bases, with 6 bases remaining between them. There are 13 residues in the CDR3. The germline gives CDR1 SGHAT, CDR2 FQNNGV. CDR3 bases: TGTGCCAGCAGCTTAGGGGGCGCCGGGGAGCTGTTTTTT. Its protein product is CASSLGGAGELFF. The full variable domain, rest sourced from reference TRBV11-2 and TRBJ2-2, is EAGVAQSPRYKIIEKRQSVAFWCNPISGHATLYWYQQILGQGPKLLIQFQNNGVVDDSQLPKDRFSAERLKGVDSTLKIQPAKLEDSAVYLCASSLGGAGELFFGEGSRLTVL.

The sample holds a few counts of this clone. The chain employs TRBV2 and TRBJ2-1; 7 nucleotides line up with TRBD2. There are 14 residues in the CDR3. Germline V CDR1 and CDR2: SNHLY, FYNNEI. The V segment lost 7 bases and the J segment 5 bases; nucleotides outside the gene matches: 8. CDR3 bases: TGTGCCAGCAATGGAGGGACTAAAAACAATGAGCAGTTCTTC. Protein sequence: CASNGGTKNNEQFF.

Here the CDR3 DNA reads TGTGCCAGCAGTGACACAGGGACGAGAGGGGGCTACACCTTC. Translating it yields CASSDTGTRGGYTF. The V call is TRBV6-4, the J call TRBJ1-2; TRBD1 is a possible D gene (6 bases). Trimming shortened V by 2 bases and J by 8 bases, and 15 bases separated the two germline ends. Germline V gene data show CDR1 as MRHNA and CDR2 as SNTAGT. This CDR3 comprises 14 residues.